A selection of T cell receptor beta chains follows, all from one sample in a study of cytomegalovirus exposure and HLA in healthy donors. Libraries were prepared by immunoSEQ multiplex PCR; TCRdb keeps only in-frame clonotypes and omits some of them. The repertoire consists of approximately 92,000 clones, with roughly 80% occurring once and the leading ten covering approximately 1.3%. The material sequenced was PBMCs. The origin of the receptors is a girl aged 2 to 10 in good health and CMV-seropositive. The CDR3 runs from the conserved cysteine through the conserved F or W. D genes are given only for firm matches. A clone size is listed for some rows: how often the clone was seen (once, few, many), or a class if it is expanded.

clone size,J gene,D gene,V gene,CDR3 DNA,CDR3 protein
NA,TRBJ2-1,TRBD1,TRBV20-1,TGCAGTGCTAGTTGGGACAGTCAGTTCTTC,CSASWDSQFF
NA,TRBJ1-5,TRBD1,TRBV20-1,TGCAGTGCCGCCCGGACAGGGAACCAGCATTTT,CSAARTGNQHF
few,TRBJ2-7,TRBD1,TRBV6-5,TGTGCCAGCAGTTACCCTATGACAGGGGGCGGGTACGAGCAGTACTTC,CASSYPMTGGGYEQYF
NA,TRBJ1-2,NA,TRBV19,TGTGCCAGTACCACACTAGGGAGTGGCTACACCTTC,CASTTLGSGYTF
few,TRBJ1-4,NA,TRBV30,TGTGCCTGGAGTCTAGATTGGCCCCTTGGAGGTGAAAAACTGTTTTTT,CAWSLDWPLGGEKLFF
NA,TRBJ1-2,TRBD1,TRBV30,TGTGCCTGGAGTCGTTATGCACAGGGGTATGGCTACACCTTC,CAWSRYAQGYGYTF
NA,TRBJ2-1,NA,TRBV7-7,TGTGCTAGCAGCTTATCGGGTCCCGACAATGAGCAGTTCTTC,CASSLSGPDNEQFF
NA,TRBJ1-1,TRBD1,TRBV5-1,TGCGCCAGCAGCTTCCGGGACAGGGTTTGGACTGAAGCTTTCTTT,CASSFRDRVWTEAFF
NA,TRBJ2-1,TRBD2,TRBV27,TGTGCCAGCAGTTTTAAACTAGCGGCTAAGCAGTTCTTC,CASSFKLAAKQFF
NA,TRBJ2-7,NA,TRBV19,TGTGCCAGTAGTATAATTTCATCCCCCTACGAGCAGTACTTC,CASSIISSPYEQYF
NA,TRBJ1-3,NA,TRBV5-1,TGCGCCAGCAGCTTGGGACAGGATGGAAACACCATATATTTT,CASSLGQDGNTIYF
NA,TRBJ2-1,TRBD2,TRBV29-1,TGCAGCGTCGGGACTAGCGGGAGTCGGCGCTACAATGAGCAGTTCTTC,CSVGTSGSRRYNEQFF
NA,TRBJ1-4,NA,TRBV30,TGTGCCTGGAGTCCAGAGTCGGGTGAAAAACTGTTTTTT,CAWSPESGEKLFF
NA,TRBJ2-5,NA,TRBV30,TGTGCCTGGAGTGTAGGGCTAGCCAGTATCGAGACCCAGTACTTC,CAWSVGLASIETQYF
NA,TRBJ2-2,NA,TRBV11-2,TGTGCCAGCAGCCCGGTGGCAGGGGTAACCGGGGAGCTGTTTTTT,CASSPVAGVTGELFF
NA,TRBJ2-5,TRBD1,TRBV19,TGTGCCAGTAGTATAATAGGGGACAGGGAAGAGACCCAGTACTTC,CASSIIGDREETQYF
once,TRBJ2-7,TRBD1,TRBV5-1,TGCGCCAGCAGCCCGGGACAGAGCTCCTACGAGCAGTACTTC,CASSPGQSSYEQYF
few,TRBJ2-3,TRBD2,TRBV5-1,TGCGCCAGCGTAGCTAGCGGGGGGCGCACAGATACGCAGTATTTT,CASVASGGRTDTQYF
NA,TRBJ2-1,NA,TRBV6-5,TGTGCCAGCAGTTACAAACAAAGCTACAATGAGCAGTTCTTC,CASSYKQSYNEQFF
few,TRBJ2-6,NA,TRBV2,TGTGCCAGCAGAGATCGGACAACTGGGGCCAACGTCCTGACTTTC,CASRDRTTGANVLTF
NA,TRBJ2-5,NA,TRBV28,TGTGCCAGCAGTCGCGGGGACAGATTTCAAGAGACCCAGTACTTC,CASSRGDRFQETQYF
NA,TRBJ2-7,TRBD2,TRBV5-1,TGCGCCAGCAGCTTGGAGGCTAGCGGGAGATACGAGCAGTACTTC,CASSLEASGRYEQYF
NA,TRBJ1-5,TRBD1,TRBV2,TGTGCCAGCATCGACAGGGAGTATCAGCCCCAGAATTTT,CASIDREYQPQNF
NA,TRBJ2-7,NA,TRBV6-1,TGTGCCAGCAGTGACCCCAGGGACGAGCAGTACTTC,CASSDPRDEQYF
NA,TRBJ1-5,TRBD1,TRBV19,TGTGCCAGTCGTCGACAGGGAGATCAGCCCCAGCATTTT,CASRRQGDQPQHF
NA,TRBJ2-7,NA,TRBV19,TGTGCCAGTAGTAAACGGTCCACCACCTACGAGCAGTACTTC,CASSKRSTTYEQYF
NA,TRBJ1-5,TRBD1,TRBV6-5,TGTGCCAGTCAACAGGGGGCCGGCAGCAATCAGCCCCAGCATTTT,CASQQGAGSNQPQHF
NA,TRBJ1-2,NA,TRBV18,TGTGCCAGCTCACCATCAGGGGACTATGGCTACACCTTC,CASSPSGDYGYTF
NA,TRBJ2-1,TRBD1,TRBV12-5,TGTGCTAGTGGTATCGGACAGGCCTTCGCTGAGCAGTTCTTC,CASGIGQAFAEQFF
NA,TRBJ2-3,NA,TRBV4-2,TGTGCCAGCAGCCAAGAACAAGATACGCAGTATTTT,CASSQEQDTQYF
NA,TRBJ2-3,NA,TRBV30,TGTGCCTGGGGTCGGGATAGCACAGATACGCAGTATTTT,CAWGRDSTDTQYF
NA,TRBJ1-5,NA,TRBV4-3,TGCGCCAGCAGCCAAGAGCAGGGCGAAGGACCCCAGCATTTT,CASSQEQGEGPQHF
NA,TRBJ2-3,TRBD1,TRBV28,TGTGCCAGCAGTTATGGACAGGGGAGCACAGATACGCAGTATTTT,CASSYGQGSTDTQYF
NA,TRBJ2-7,TRBD1,TRBV2,TGTGCCAGCAAGGGACAGGGACACGAGCAGTACTTC,CASKGQGHEQYF
NA,TRBJ2-7,TRBD1,TRBV13,TGTGCCAGCAGCCCTCTTCCCGGGACAGGGTACACCTACGAGCAGTACTTC,CASSPLPGTGYTYEQYF
NA,TRBJ2-6,TRBD2,TRBV30,TGTGCCTTTGGGGGGGGTCCTGGGGCCAACGTCCTGACTTTC,CAFGGGPGANVLTF
NA,TRBJ1-3,NA,TRBV6-6,TGTGCCAGCACCTTGACAGGCGACTCTGGAAACACCATATATTTT,CASTLTGDSGNTIYF
once,TRBJ1-1,NA,TRBV2,TGTGCCAGCAGTGGTTACAGGGACACTGAAGCTTTCTTT,CASSGYRDTEAFF
once,TRBJ2-5,TRBD1,TRBV5-1,TGCGCCAGCAGCTTGGAACCGGACAGGGGATGGAAGACCCAGTACTTC,CASSLEPDRGWKTQYF
NA,TRBJ2-3,NA,TRBV19,TGTGCCAGTAGTATGGTACAGGGCTCAGATACGCAGTATTTT,CASSMVQGSDTQYF
once,TRBJ1-1,NA,TRBV6-6,TGTGCCAGCAGTTATCGACAGACAGAAGCTTTCTTT,CASSYRQTEAFF
few,TRBJ2-1,TRBD2,TRBV2,TGTGCCAGCAGTTTTACTAGCGGAGCATCCTACAATGAGCAGTTCTTC,CASSFTSGASYNEQFF
few,TRBJ1-5,TRBD1,TRBV6-1,TGTGCCAGCAGTGATACAGGGGGCGACCAGCCCCAGCATTTT,CASSDTGGDQPQHF
NA,TRBJ2-7,TRBD2,TRBV27,TGTGCCAGCAGTTTATCAGGACTAGCTCTATACGAGCAGTACTTC,CASSLSGLALYEQYF
NA,TRBJ2-2,TRBD2,TRBV10-1,TGCGCCAGCAGTGAGAGGACTAGCGGGAGTGGCGGGGAGCTGTTTTTT,CASSERTSGSGGELFF
NA,TRBJ2-7,TRBD1,TRBV4-3,TGCGCCAGCAGTCTTGACCGGGACAGAACCTACGAGCAGTACTTC,CASSLDRDRTYEQYF
NA,TRBJ1-1,NA,TRBV6-1,TGTGCCAGCACTAGCGGCACTGAAGCTTTCTTT,CASTSGTEAFF
NA,TRBJ1-1,NA,TRBV5-5,TGTGCCAGCAGCTTGGGTTCAGACACTGAAGCTTTCTTT,CASSLGSDTEAFF
few,TRBJ1-2,NA,TRBV30,TGTGCCTGGAGTGTTGTAACAGGCTACACCTTC,CAWSVVTGYTF
NA,TRBJ2-7,NA,TRBV6-1,TGTGCCAGCAGTGAAGAGAGGGGGGGCTCCTACGAGCAGTACTTC,CASSEERGGSYEQYF
NA,TRBJ2-1,TRBD1,TRBV7-9,TGTGCCAGCAGCTCACAGGGGGCTCAGTTCTTC,CASSSQGAQFF
few,TRBJ1-1,NA,TRBV30,TGTGCCTGGAGACAGGGCTTTGAAGCTTTCTTT,CAWRQGFEAFF